Sequencing of this T cell receptor beta chain was carried out in a study of cytomegalovirus exposure and HLA in healthy donors (dated by TCRdb to 2016 to 2017). With respect to the entire study: According to a later analysis, the roughly 130 validation repertoires were produced on the same platform as the roughly 700 repertoires of the first cohort. The study aimed to test whether signatures of past pathogen exposure could be identified by cataloging public T cell receptors. A separate validation cohort of over 95 different subjects was used in addition to the roughly 670-subject first cohort. High-throughput TCR immunosequencing, statistical association of individual TCRs with disease status, and machine learning were combined to predict cytomegalovirus infection status.

The cysteine opens and the phenylalanine closes a CDR3 of 16 amino acids. Solely the CDR3 DNA is kept, with 48 bases framed from the first base. Ends trimmed: V by 0 bases, J by 4 bases; bases unmatched to a gene: 7. CDR1 and CDR2, looked up from the germline V gene, are LGHNT and FRNRAP. The donors were included in the validation cohort of over a hundred subjects, a group kept apart from the 666-subject first cohort. Concerning this clone: Its recognized antigen is unknown. The record has no base qualities; no much larger clone is one base away.

Points the paper makes about the study in general: A later analysis had no HLA typing for the validation cohort, so co-occurrence there was scored across all 130 or so repertoires. While some public TCRs were present in many individuals, most TCR sequences turned up only very rarely across donors. In the study, 164 TCR beta chains were listed as associated with cytomegalovirus. In a later analysis, TCRs clustered in the first cohort were found to also tend to co-occur in the roughly 110 validation repertoires, with 94% of cluster scores above 0. In vitro tests confirmed that three of the cytomegalovirus-associated TCR beta chains recognize cytomegalovirus antigens. The authors suggested that the approach could potentially be generalized to other disease states and immunological phenotypes. The classifier was reported to diagnose cytomegalovirus status with high specificity and sensitivity in both the original and validation cohorts.

Library creation used the immunoSEQ multiplex PCR assay. The authors processed their data as follows. A statistical classification framework was built for diagnosing cytomegalovirus status from the catalog of TCR beta chain sequences. TCRdb's version of the immuneACCESS table is confined to in-frame rearrangements and falls short of the full clone set. An unresolved V gene accounts for under half of the shortfall where checked; the remainder is of unknown origin. For V, J and clone size, that table is used; D and trimming come from the DNA. This sample lists roughly 130,000 clones; approximately 91% were detected once. The top ten clonotypes cover approximately 1.5% of the sample.

The chain was built from TRBV12-5 and TRBJ2-3; 7 of the junction bases match TRBD2. This clonotype was obtained from a man aged 25 to 40 in good health and CMV-seronegative. Material: PBMCs. In nucleotides, the sequence is TGTGCTAGTGGTTTGGTACAACTAGCGAGGGCAGATACGCAGTATTTT. It encodes CASGLVQLARADTQYF.